A selection of T cell receptor beta chains follows, all from one sample in a study of blood T cells in healthy people across ages. In TCRdb, the 5' RACE reads were re-called with MiXCR into one record per CDR3 protein. The sample lists hundreds of thousands of distinct CDR3 sequences, roughly 31% occurring once. The sample was blood. These receptors were collected from a woman aged 80 or over in good health. CDR3s include the opening cysteine and the closing phenylalanine or tryptophan. The D gene is left open where the match is weak. Part of the rows lack a size; the others show once, few, many or a class for expanded clones.

d_gene	abundance	v_gene	j_gene	CDR3aa	CDR3nt
NA	NA	TRBV27	TRBJ2-7	CASSLQRERSYEQYF	TGTGCCAGCAGTCTCCAGCGAGAGCGATCCTACGAGCAGTACTTC
NA	many	TRBV20-1	TRBJ2-5	CSANPGPGETQYF	TGCAGTGCGAATCCGGGACCGGGAGAGACCCAGTACTTC
TRBD2	few	TRBV3-1	TRBJ2-7	CASSAQPGGPYEQYF	TGTGCCAGCAGCGCCCAGCCGGGGGGTCCCTACGAGCAGTACTTC
TRBD2	many	TRBV7-2	TRBJ2-5	CASSFLAGGRETQYF	TGTGCCAGCAGTTTCTTAGCGGGGGGGCGGGAGACCCAGTACTTC
TRBD2	many	TRBV4-1	TRBJ2-3	CASSQEAGMADTQYF	TGCGCCAGCAGCCAAGAAGCGGGGATGGCAGATACGCAGTATTTT
TRBD1	many	TRBV7-9	TRBJ2-5	CASSTDRDQETQYF	TGTGCCAGCAGCACGGACAGGGACCAAGAGACCCAGTACTTC
NA	few	TRBV4-2	TRBJ1-4	CASSQEGGTNEKLFF	TGTGCCAGCAGCCAAGAGGGGGGCACTAATGAAAAACTGTTTTTT
NA	NA	TRBV5-6	TRBJ1-6	CASSLDVVGGGNNNSPLHF	TGTGCCAGCAGCTTGGATGTGGTCGGGGGTGGAAATAATAATTCACCCCTCCACTTT
NA	many	TRBV9	TRBJ2-1	CASSASVASYNEQFF	TGTGCCAGCAGCGCCTCTGTGGCCTCCTACAATGAGCAGTTCTTC
TRBD2	NA	TRBV20-1	TRBJ2-7	CSARPGLAGNYEQYF	TGCAGTGCTCGCCCGGGACTAGCGGGGAACTACGAGCAGTACTTC
TRBD2	NA	TRBV24-1	TRBJ2-1	CATSDLRRGEYNEQFF	TGTGCCACCAGTGATTTAAGGCGGGGGGAATACAATGAGCAGTTCTTC
NA	NA	TRBV29-1	TRBJ2-7	CSGRTGYEQDF	TGCAGCGGAAGAACAGGGTACGAGCAGGACTTC
NA	few	TRBV20-1	TRBJ1-5	CSAGRGLGQPQHF	TGCAGTGCGGGAAGGGGATTAGGTCAGCCCCAGCATTTT
NA	many	TRBV9	TRBJ2-3	CASSPQSDTQYF	TGTGCCAGCAGCCCACAGTCAGATACGCAGTATTTT
TRBD1	few	TRBV7-2	TRBJ1-4	CASRRGISNEKLFF	TGTGCCAGCCGCAGGGGGATTTCTAATGAAAAACTGTTTTTT
NA	many	TRBV5-1	TRBJ2-1	CASSLWQSYNEQFF	TGCGCCAGCAGCTTGTGGCAGAGCTACAATGAGCAGTTCTTC
NA	few	TRBV7-2	TRBJ1-1	CASSLGSGRAAFF	TGTGCCAGCAGCTTAGGTAGCGGCAGGGCGGCTTTCTTT
TRBD1	many	TRBV12-5	TRBJ1-5	CASGSLTGGNQPQHF	TGTGCTAGTGGTTCCCTGACAGGGGGCAATCAGCCCCAGCATTTT
NA	many	TRBV29-1	TRBJ2-3	CSVETGDTQYF	TGCAGCGTTGAAACTGGAGATACGCAGTATTTT
NA	many	TRBV20-1	TRBJ1-2	CSASFRGGEGYTF	TGCAGTGCTAGTTTCAGGGGAGGTGAGGGCTACACCTTC
NA	NA	TRBV2	TRBJ1-1	CASSEVGTRNTEAFF	TGTGCCAGCAGTGAAGTAGGGACAAGGAACACTGAAGCTTTCTTT
NA	many	TRBV7-2	TRBJ2-5	CASSAARGIQETQYF	TGTGCCAGCAGCGCCGCGCGGGGAATACAAGAGACCCAGTACTTC
NA	NA	TRBV7-2	TRBJ2-7	CASSHLSTYEQYF	TGTGCCAGCAGCCACCTCTCAACCTACGAGCAGTACTTC
NA	many	TRBV7-9	TRBJ1-2	CASSLAPGYYGYTF	TGTGCCAGCAGCTTAGCCCCGGGTTACTATGGCTACACCTTC
NA	NA	TRBV5-4	TRBJ1-5	CASSADPTANQPQHF	TGTGCCAGCAGCGCAGACCCCACCGCCAATCAGCCCCAGCATTTT
TRBD1	NA	TRBV18	TRBJ1-4	CASSLRQGGVVEKLFF	TGTGCCAGCTCACTTCGACAGGGTGGAGTGGTCGAAAAACTGTTTTTT
TRBD1	many	TRBV20-1	TRBJ1-2	CSARTGINYGYTF	TGCAGTGCGCGGACAGGCATTAACTATGGCTACACCTTC
NA	many	TRBV24-1	TRBJ2-1	CATRQGSNNEQFF	TGTGCCACTAGGCAGGGGTCGAACAATGAGCAGTTCTTC
NA	many	TRBV4-2	TRBJ1-6	CASSQDLGDSPLHF	TGTGCCAGCAGCCAAGATCTAGGGGATTCACCCCTCCACTTT
TRBD2	many	TRBV20-1	TRBJ2-3	CSATSLGREVTDTQYF	TGCAGTGCTACCAGCCTGGGGAGGGAAGTGACAGATACGCAGTATTTT
TRBD2	NA	TRBV5-1	TRBJ2-1	CASSSGRGGYNEQFF	TGCGCCAGCAGCTCCGGGCGGGGGGGATACAATGAGCAGTTCTTC
NA	few	TRBV2	TRBJ2-5	CASTKVGAHPGETQYF	TGTGCCAGCACTAAAGTGGGGGCCCACCCCGGGGAGACCCAGTACTTC
NA	many	TRBV20-1	TRBJ2-5	CSARDTRHGETQYF	TGCAGTGCTAGAGATACGCGGCATGGGGAGACCCAGTACTTC
NA	NA	TRBV3-1	TRBJ1-3	CASSPVWAGNTIYF	TGTGCCAGCAGCCCGGTATGGGCAGGAAACACCATATATTTT
NA	NA	TRBV29-1	TRBJ2-1	CSVNRENEQFF	TGCAGCGTGAACCGGGAGAATGAGCAGTTCTTC
NA	many	TRBV12-3/TRBV12-4	TRBJ1-5	CASSSRGLGQPQHF	TGTGCCAGCAGTTCCAGGGGCTTGGGTCAGCCCCAGCATTTT
NA	NA	TRBV11-2	TRBJ1-2	CASSFGWGGSYGYTF	TGTGCCAGCAGCTTCGGTTGGGGGGGAAGCTATGGCTACACCTTC
TRBD2	few	TRBV7-8	TRBJ2-7	CASSFGLAGGEQYF	TGTGCCAGCAGCTTCGGACTAGCGGGCGGTGAGCAGTACTTC
NA	many	TRBV7-2	TRBJ2-7	CASSFSGTEGDEQYF	TGTGCCAGCAGCTTCTCCGGGACCGAAGGGGACGAGCAGTACTTC
NA	many	TRBV7-3	TRBJ2-3	CASSLSLENTQYF	TGTGCCAGCAGCTTAAGTCTAGAGAATACGCAGTATTTT